What follows describes a single T cell receptor beta chain. Its antigen is not identified. Germline-derived CDR1 and CDR2 are ENHRY and SYGVKD. The V gene lost 3 bases and the J gene lost 8 bases, with 23 bases spanning the gap. CDR3 size: 17 residues. It was RNA transcripts that yielded the amplified TCR beta CDR3 regions. Carried out on the TCR CDR3, a first-round RT-PCR used the HTBI primer set. Via MiXCR, TCRdb re-called the multiplex PCR reads, giving one row per CDR3 protein. The profile shows 300,000 to 350,000 distinct CDR3 sequences, roughly a fifth of them singletons. This entry is derived from a study of T cells in Graves' hyperthyroidism and ophthalmopathy. Study-wide results and caveats: Blood held most thyroid clonotypes expanded above 0.001 frequency.

Pregnant or lactating patients were excluded, as were those with uncontrolled infection or other autoimmune disease. Together with thyroid ultrasound, orbital computed tomography, serum thyroxine and TRAb, clinical symptoms were used for diagnoses. The chain combines TRBV10-3 with TRBJ2-1, with D tentatively TRBD1 or TRBD2 (6 bases each). The receptor was derived from a woman in her fifties or sixties with Graves' hyperthyroidism. Sequences were obtained from blood. The CDR3 DNA sequence: TGTGCCATCAGTGATACGGAGGGGGGAAGGAACGTCGATGAGCAGTTCTTC. Its translation: CAISDTEGGRNVDEQFF.